The sequence of this TCR beta chain was determined in a study of T cell changes during pregnancy in multiple sclerosis. Sequenced by immunoSEQ multiplex PCR; TCRdb stores in-frame clones only, minus some. The repertoire holds more than 55,000 clones, with nearly 95% as singletons. CDR3 length equals 16 residues. CDR1 LNHDA and CDR2 SQIVND come from the germline V gene (reference sequence). Trimming cost V 0 bases and J 2 bases, with 11 bases left between them. The genes are TRBV19 and TRBJ1-5, with D possibly matching TRBD1 (5 bases). The TCR originated in a female donor with multiple sclerosis, enrolled in a pregnancy study. The sequencing used peripheral blood, collected in the first trimester of pregnancy. CDR3 protein: CASSIDPPRGNQPQHF. CDR3 sequence (DNA): TGTGCCAGTAGTATAGACCCCCCCAGGGGCAATCAGCCCCAGCATTTT.